A single sample gave rise to the 21 T cell receptor beta chains below, sequenced in a study of cytomegalovirus exposure and HLA in healthy donors. Primers for the PCR totalled 60 Vbeta and 13 Jbeta. The assay was immunoSEQ multiplex PCR, and TCRdb's table has in-frame clones only and misses some. The table includes 180,000 or so clones, around 77% detected once. Sequenced sample: PBMCs. Receptors originate from a woman in her 30s in good health and CMV-seronegative.

This chain joins TRBV10-2 and TRBJ2-3; 9 bases line up with TRBD2. Germline CDR1 reads WSHSY; CDR2 reads SAAADI. The CDR3 consists of 16 residues. V dropped 2 bases and J dropped 4; count of bases not matched to a gene: 7. CDR3 region: CASSESPSGVADTQYF. The CDR3 DNA is TGCGCCAGCAGTGAGAGTCCTAGCGGGGTGGCAGATACGCAGTATTTT.

V usage is TRBV10-2 and J usage is TRBJ2-2; D possibly corresponds to TRBD1 (6 bases). Germline CDR1 is WSHSY and CDR2 is SAAADI. The CDR3 runs 16 residues. The germline V and J ends were trimmed by 6 bases and 7 bases, with 21 bases remaining between them. CDR3 nucleotide sequence: TGCGCCAGCAGCAAGCCGGGACCGCAAGGGGGCGGGGAGCTGTTTTTT. This translates into CASSKPGPQGGGELFF.

This chain connects TRBV5-1 to TRBJ1-1; TRBD1 aligns across 7 bases. This CDR3 has 17 residues. Germline V gene sequence: CDR1 SGHRS, CDR2 YFSETQ. The V segment lost 3 bases and the J segment 1 base; nucleotides outside the gene matches: 12. CDR3 in DNA: TGCGCCAGCAGCTGGGACCGTAACAGGGGTGGGAACACTGAAGCTTTCTTT. Translating it yields CASSWDRNRGGNTEAFF.

V and J are TRBV5-1 and TRBJ1-5, with TRBD1 identical over 11 bases. CDR3 length: 19 amino acids. The J segment lost 4 bases and the V segment lost 0 bases, leaving 12 bases of the junction unmatched. Germline CDR1 SGHRS, CDR2 YFSETQ. The CDR3 region is CASSLAPSDRGRMNQPQHF. The CDR3, as DNA: TGCGCCAGCAGCTTGGCCCCATCGGACAGGGGGCGTATGAATCAGCCCCAGCATTTT. The variable domain in full, with the rest retrieved from reference TRBV5-1 and TRBJ1-5, is KAGVTQTPRYLIKTRGQQVTLSCSPISGHRSVSWYQQTPGQGLQFLFEYFSETQRNKGNFPGRFSGRQFSNSRSEMNVSTLELGDSALYLCASSLAPSDRGRMNQPQHFGDGTRLSIL.

The chain's CDR3 is CASNPGQGATGELFF. The CDR3 DNA follows: TGTGCCAGCAACCCGGGACAGGGGGCAACCGGGGAGCTGTTTTTT. The chain is built from TRBV6-4 and TRBJ2-2; 12 bases line up with TRBD1. The germline CDR1 and CDR2 sequences are MRHNA and SNTAGT. J was trimmed by 5 bases and V by 7 bases; bases with no gene match: 5. This CDR3 has 15 residues.

The chain combines TRBV9 with TRBJ1-1; D unclear. Germline lookup yields CDR1 SGDLS and CDR2 YYNGEE. The germline V and J ends were trimmed by 4 bases and 0 bases, with 22 bases remaining between them. CDR3 size: 18 residues. CDR3 DNA: TGTGCCAGCAGCCCTCCTCGCTCGATGGAGGAATTGAACACTGAAGCTTTCTTT. It codes for CASSPPRSMEELNTEAFF. Filled out from reference TRBV9 and TRBJ1-1, the complete variable domain reads DSGVTQTPKHLITATGQRVTLRCSPRSGDLSVYWYQQSLDQGLQFLIQYYNGEERAKGNILERFSAQQFPDLHSELNLSSLELGDSALYFCASSPPRSMEELNTEAFFGQGTRLTVV.

V and J are TRBV18 and TRBJ1-1, with 8 bases that match TRBD1. This CDR3 comprises 16 residues. CDR1 and CDR2 from the germline V gene are KGHSH and LQKENI. Germline trimming cut 3 bases from V and 2 bases from J; bases unmatched to any gene: 8. The CDR3 sequence is CASSPFAGGRNTEAFF. The CDR3 nucleotides are TGTGCCAGCTCACCGTTCGCAGGGGGCCGAAACACTGAAGCTTTCTTT.

This clone was detected a few times. The chain employs TRBV7-9 and TRBJ1-1; possible D gene TRBD1, 6 bases. Germline V lookup: CDR1 SEHNR, CDR2 FQNEAQ (reference sequence). CDR3 length: 12 residues. Trimming cost V 5 bases and J 7 bases, with 11 bases left between them. The CDR3, as DNA: TGTGCCAGCAGCGTCCAGGGGTTTGAAGCTTTCTTT. Amino acids: CASSVQGFEAFF. Full variable domain (outside the CDR3, taken from reference TRBV7-9 and TRBJ1-1): DTGVSQNPRHKITKRGQNVTFRCDPISEHNRLYWYRQTLGQGPEFLTYFQNEAQLEKSRLLSDRFSAERPKGSFSTLEIQRTEQGDSAMYLCASSVQGFEAFFGQGTRLTVV.

This sequence joins TRBV5-1 and TRBJ1-3; D unresolved. CDR1 and CDR2 (germline): SGHRS, YFSETQ. V lost 0 bases and J 3 bases, leaving 7 bases between the germline ends. This CDR3 spans 14 amino acids. Here the CDR3 reads CASSLAAGGNTIYF. As DNA, the CDR3 is TGCGCCAGCAGCTTGGCCGCAGGTGGAAACACCATATATTTT.

The gene calls are TRBV7-3 and TRBJ2-7; 12 nucleotides agree with TRBD1. The V gene end was trimmed by 5 bases and the J gene end by 6 bases; junction bases not matched to a gene: 5. CDR1 SGHTA and CDR2 FQGTGA come from the germline V gene. The CDR3 extends over 14 amino acids. The CDR3 sequence: CASSQGTGGAEQYF. The CDR3 DNA is TGTGCCAGCAGCCAGGGGACAGGGGGCGCCGAGCAGTACTTC.

This clone was seen a few times. V and J are TRBV5-6 and TRBJ1-1, with D uncertain. The CDR3 has 13 amino acids. The ends were cut back, 2 bases at V and 6 bases at J, with 11 bases in the middle. Per the germline V gene, CDR1 is SGHDT and CDR2 is YYEEEE. The CDR3 region is CASSFRGIAEAFF. The CDR3 nucleotides are TGTGCCAGCAGCTTTCGGGGAATAGCTGAAGCTTTCTTT.

This clone was recorded only once. The genes are TRBV30 and TRBJ2-1; D not certain. V lost 1 base, J lost 0 bases, and 10 bases lay in between. The V gene's germline CDR1 is GTSNPN and CDR2 SVGIG (reference sequence). This CDR3 has 15 amino acids. The CDR3 region has the DNA TGTGCCTGGAGTGCAGACTGGAGCTCCTACAATGAGCAGTTCTTC. Amino acid sequence: CAWSADWSSYNEQFF.

The chain has TRBV19 and TRBJ1-2; no clear D. The V end lost 7 bases, the J end lost 0 bases, and 15 bases lay between the germline ends. In germline, CDR1 is LNHDA, CDR2 SQIVND (reference sequence). This CDR3 region has 15 residues. CDR3 loop: CASTPRKAANYGYTF. CDR3 coding DNA: TGTGCCAGTACCCCTAGAAAGGCAGCTAACTATGGCTACACCTTC.

The V call is TRBV18, the J call TRBJ1-5; 9 nucleotides match TRBD1. V trimming: 3 bases; J trimming: 0 bases; junction bases outside the gene matches: 9. The CDR3 has 18 amino acids. Germline assignment: CDR1 KGHSH and CDR2 LQKENI. The CDR3 DNA is TGTGCCAGCTCACCGGGGGGACAGGGACTTCTTAGCAATCAGCCCCAGCATTTT. It yields the protein CASSPGGQGLLSNQPQHF.

This clone has just a few counts. The chain links TRBV10-3 to TRBJ1-1; 8 bases agree with TRBD1. V was pared by 6 bases and J by 9 bases, with 9 bases of the junction left unmatched. The germline CDR1 and CDR2 sequences are ENHRY and SYGVKD. The CDR3 is made up of 13 amino acids. The CDR3 is CAIRDRAGLKAFF. In DNA form, the CDR3 reads TGTGCCATCAGGGACAGGGCTGGACTTAAAGCTTTCTTT.

The V gene is TRBV6-5, the J gene TRBJ2-3; 9 bases align to TRBD2. The CDR3 is made up of 15 amino acids. Germline CDR1 is MNHEY and CDR2 is SVGAGI. Unmatched junction bases numbered 6, after V lost 4 bases and J lost 4 bases. In DNA, the CDR3 is TGTGCCAGCAGTTGGGGCGGGGGGGCTTCAGATACGCAGTATTTT. As protein: CASSWGGGASDTQYF.

This clone was seen a single time. The chain recombines TRBV15 with TRBJ2-7, with 7 bases matching TRBD1. Germline loops: CDR1 LNHNV, CDR2 YYDKDF (reference sequence). Trimming cost V 3 bases and J 0 bases; bases outside gene matches: 5. This CDR3 comprises 15 residues. The CDR3 is CATSSIDRDSYEQYF. In DNA, the CDR3 is TGTGCCACCAGCAGCATCGACAGGGACTCCTACGAGCAGTACTTC.

This chain joins TRBV7-9 and TRBJ2-1; 7 nucleotides line up with TRBD1. CDR1 is SEHNR and CDR2 is FQNEAQ in the germline V gene (reference sequence). The CDR3 contains 17 residues. V trimming: 5 bases; J trimming: 1 base; junction bases outside the gene matches: 11. The CDR3 sequence: CASSPRQGAVSYNEQFF. CDR3 bases: TGTGCCAGCAGCCCCCGACAGGGAGCGGTTTCCTACAATGAGCAGTTCTTC.

V and J are TRBV5-1 and TRBJ1-1; D is unclear. CDR3 size: 11 residues. Trimming took off 4 bases at V and 7 bases at J, with 8 bases between the two ends. Germline values: CDR1 SGHRS, CDR2 YFSETQ. CDR3 coding DNA: TGCGCCAGCAGCCAACGAGATGAAGCTTTCTTT. As protein: CASSQRDEAFF.

The V call is TRBV30, the J call TRBJ1-2; D unresolved. Germline values: CDR1 GTSNPN, CDR2 SVGIG (reference sequence). V dropped 3 bases and J dropped 5 bases, with 7 bases sitting between them. The CDR3 loop spans 11 amino acids. This CDR3 reads CAWRIQYGYTF. CDR3 DNA sequence: TGTGCCTGGAGAATCCAGTATGGCTACACCTTC.

V gene TRBV2 combines with J gene TRBJ1-5, with TRBD1 matching 11 bases. CDR3 length equals 14 residues. Per germline, CDR1 SNHLY and CDR2 FYNNEI. V lost 1 base to trimming and J lost 11 bases; unmatched junction nucleotides: 4. The CDR3 reads CASSEGTGGRSQHF. The CDR3 nucleotides read TGTGCCAGCAGTGAAGGGACAGGGGGCAGGTCCCAGCATTTT.